This T cell receptor beta chain was obtained from a study of glioma-infiltrating T cells after dendritic cell vaccination (dated by TCRdb to 2016 to 2018). Broadly, across the study: The cohort included 15 or so glioblastoma patients drawn from Phase I and II dendritic cell vaccination trials, of whom 9 were newly diagnosed and 6 had recurrent disease. Survival after dendritic cell vaccination was correlated with TCR sequencing metrics, including TIL content and tumor-blood repertoire overlap. The vaccine was prepared from monocyte-derived dendritic cells that were cultured for around 7 days with IL-4 and GM-CSF and then pulsed overnight with autologous tumor lysate. In glioblastoma patients vaccinated with dendritic cells, deep sequencing of TCR beta CDR3 regions served to measure tumor-infiltrating lymphocyte content and to compare repertoires between tumor and blood. Each patient got three intradermal injections of the dendritic cell vaccine, spaced at biweekly intervals, in the arm below the axilla. Between about 2003 and 2013, patients were given autologous tumor lysate-pulsed dendritic cell vaccination.

What the research found in general, with its limitations: No direct relationship between TCR clonality and survival was found, suggesting a diverse polyclonal response may matter. The response model built on TCR overlap across three groups was characterized as speculative, with prospective validation still needed. The cohort was small and heterogeneous, and full blood and tumor sets were available for few patients, with initial-recurrent tumor pairs available for even fewer patients. Longer time to progression and overall survival after dendritic cell vaccination were predicted by higher estimated pretreatment TIL content.

TCRB CDR3 regions were amplified from roughly 1.8 ug genomic DNA, or all available DNA if less, using the immunoSEQ assay. For multiplex PCR, 60 forward primers for TCR V beta segments and 13 reverse primers for J beta segments were used. To estimate reads per starting template, synthetic control templates were spiked into each sample at limiting dilution. The Illumina HiSeq System generated sequencing reads of 87 bp. For the original study's pipeline: PCR and sequencing errors were removed by a nearest neighbor algorithm that merged closely related sequences. TCR overlap was defined as the percentage of unique tumor TCR beta sequences that were also present in the same patient's peripheral blood. TCRdb holds this immuneACCESS table with in-frame rearrangements only. Some clones are missing; in checked studies, unresolved V genes explain under half, and the rest has no known cause. That table is the source of V, J and clone size, and D and trimming were worked out from the DNA. For this sample the table gives about 64,000 clones, of which approximately 78% were detected only once. In total, the top ten clones hold more than 8% of the sample.

On this clone: The antigen it recognizes is unknown. Qualities for individual bases were not recorded, and no much larger clone is one base off.

Patients were selected for having adequate residual fresh-frozen tumor tissue and more than two years of available survival data. Although molecular status otherwise differed among the glioblastoma patients, no patient had an isocitrate dehydrogenase mutation. PBMC were collected before vaccination, two weeks after the third vaccination, and at tumor progression if progression occurred. The Qiagen DNeasy Blood extraction Kit was used to extract genomic DNA. Measured from the cysteine to the phenylalanine, the CDR3 is 19 residues long. Only the CDR3 portion is preserved as DNA: 57 bases, with reading frame beginning at the first base. Reading the germline V gene gives CDR1 MGHRA and CDR2 YSYEKL. Trimming removed 3 bases from V and 0 bases from J, leaving 18 bases between the germline ends.

The sequence joins TRBV4-1 to TRBJ2-6, with TRBD2 as a weak D call on 7 bases. The sequencing here drew on blood, taken before dendritic cell vaccination. The TCR comes from a human donor with glioblastoma. The DNA sequence is given as TGCGCCAGCAGCCAGGATGTAACGGGGGGCACCTCTGGGGCCAACGTCCTGACTTTC. This sequence encodes CASSQDVTGGTSGANVLTF.